The entry that follows covers one T cell receptor (beta chain) sequence. The antigen is unknown. The CDR3 totals 23 residues. V shed 5 bases and J 8 bases; nucleotides not matched to a gene: 33. Per the germline V gene, CDR1 is SGHTA and CDR2 is FQGTGA. The sample is drawn from a study of post-analysis software for immune sequencing data. Study-level background: Disease courses included relapsing-remitting, secondary progressive and progressive-relapsing multiple sclerosis.

Findings of the study overall: Controls showed lower frequencies than patients for several TRBV segments, and TRBV5-6, TRBV5-1 and TRBV20-1 were among these. Significantly lower normalized Chao1 diversity was seen in multiple sclerosis patients than in controls.

The library was made from cDNA and included unique molecular identifiers. TCRdb processed the PCR reads anew with MiXCR; each CDR3 protein has one entry. The sample lists about 160,000 distinct CDR3 sequences, roughly 34% occurring once. The TCR originated in a girl under 18 with multiple sclerosis. Specimen: blood, collected after autologous hematopoietic stem cell transplantation. The chain links TRBV7-3 to TRBJ2-1, with 10 positions matching TRBD2. CDR3 nucleotide sequence: TGTGCCAGCAGCCCTGGGGCCCCGGGTAGCGGGAGGACTGTTGGTACATTGTGGGATGAGCAGTTCTTC. Amino acid sequence: CASSPGAPGSGRTVGTLWDEQFF.